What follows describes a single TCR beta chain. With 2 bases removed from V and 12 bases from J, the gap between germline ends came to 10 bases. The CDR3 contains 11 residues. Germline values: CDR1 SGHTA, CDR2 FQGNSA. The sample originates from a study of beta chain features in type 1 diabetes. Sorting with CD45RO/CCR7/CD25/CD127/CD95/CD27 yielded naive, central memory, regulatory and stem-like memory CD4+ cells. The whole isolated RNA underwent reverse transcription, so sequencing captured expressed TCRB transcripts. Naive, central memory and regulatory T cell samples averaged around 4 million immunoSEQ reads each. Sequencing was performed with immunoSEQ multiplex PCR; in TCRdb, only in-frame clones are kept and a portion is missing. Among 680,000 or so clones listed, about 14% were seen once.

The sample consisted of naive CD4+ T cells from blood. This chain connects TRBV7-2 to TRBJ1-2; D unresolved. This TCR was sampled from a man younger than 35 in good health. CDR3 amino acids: CASSLLRVHTF. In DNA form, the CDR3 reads TGTGCCAGCAGCTTACTCCGGGTTCACACCTTC.